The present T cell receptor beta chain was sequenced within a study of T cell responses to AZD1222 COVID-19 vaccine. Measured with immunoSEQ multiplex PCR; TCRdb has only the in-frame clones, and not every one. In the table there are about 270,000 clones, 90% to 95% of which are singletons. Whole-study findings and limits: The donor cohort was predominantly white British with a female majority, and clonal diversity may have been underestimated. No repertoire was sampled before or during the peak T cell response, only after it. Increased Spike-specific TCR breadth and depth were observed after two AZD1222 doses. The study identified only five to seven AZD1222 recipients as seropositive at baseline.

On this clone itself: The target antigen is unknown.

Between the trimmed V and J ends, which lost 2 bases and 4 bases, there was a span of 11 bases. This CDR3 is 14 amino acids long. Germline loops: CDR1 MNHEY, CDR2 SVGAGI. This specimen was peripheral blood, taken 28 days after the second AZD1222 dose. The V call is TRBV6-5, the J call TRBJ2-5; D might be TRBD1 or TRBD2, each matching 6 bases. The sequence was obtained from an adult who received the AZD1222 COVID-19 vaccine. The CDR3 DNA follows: TGTGCCAGCAGTTACGGAGGGGGATCAGAGACCCAGTACTTC. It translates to CASSYGGGSETQYF.